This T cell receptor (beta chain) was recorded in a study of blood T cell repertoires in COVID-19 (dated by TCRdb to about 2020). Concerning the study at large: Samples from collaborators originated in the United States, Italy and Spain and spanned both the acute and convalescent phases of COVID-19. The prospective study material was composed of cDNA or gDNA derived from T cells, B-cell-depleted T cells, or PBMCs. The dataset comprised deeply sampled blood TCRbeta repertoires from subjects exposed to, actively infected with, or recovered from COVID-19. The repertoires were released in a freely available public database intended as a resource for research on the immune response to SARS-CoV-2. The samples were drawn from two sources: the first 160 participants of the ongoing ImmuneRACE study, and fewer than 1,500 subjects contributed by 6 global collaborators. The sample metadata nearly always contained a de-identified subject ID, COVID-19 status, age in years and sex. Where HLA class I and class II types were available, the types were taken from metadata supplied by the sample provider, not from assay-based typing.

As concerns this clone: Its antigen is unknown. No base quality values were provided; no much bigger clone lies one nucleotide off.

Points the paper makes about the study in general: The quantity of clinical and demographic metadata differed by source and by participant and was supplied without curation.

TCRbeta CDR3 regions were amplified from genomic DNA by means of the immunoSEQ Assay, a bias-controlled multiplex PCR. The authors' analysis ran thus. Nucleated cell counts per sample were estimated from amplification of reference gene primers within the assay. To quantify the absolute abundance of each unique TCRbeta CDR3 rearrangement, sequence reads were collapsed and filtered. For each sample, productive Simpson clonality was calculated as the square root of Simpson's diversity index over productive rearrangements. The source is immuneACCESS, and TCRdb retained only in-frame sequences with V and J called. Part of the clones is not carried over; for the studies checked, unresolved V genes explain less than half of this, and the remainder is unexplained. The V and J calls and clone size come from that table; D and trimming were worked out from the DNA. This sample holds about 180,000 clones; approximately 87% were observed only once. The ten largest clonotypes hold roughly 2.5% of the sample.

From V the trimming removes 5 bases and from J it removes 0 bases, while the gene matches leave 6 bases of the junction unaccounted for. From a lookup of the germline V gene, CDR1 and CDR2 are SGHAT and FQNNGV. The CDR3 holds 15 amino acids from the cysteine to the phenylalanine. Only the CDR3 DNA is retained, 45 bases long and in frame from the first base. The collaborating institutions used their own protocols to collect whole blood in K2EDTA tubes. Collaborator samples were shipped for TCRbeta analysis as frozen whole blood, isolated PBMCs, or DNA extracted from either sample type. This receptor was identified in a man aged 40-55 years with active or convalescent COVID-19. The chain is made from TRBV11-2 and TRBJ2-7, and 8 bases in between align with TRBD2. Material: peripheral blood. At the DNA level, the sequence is TGTGCCAGCAGCCAGCGGGGGAGCCACTCCTACGAGCAGTACTTC. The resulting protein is CASSQRGSHSYEQYF. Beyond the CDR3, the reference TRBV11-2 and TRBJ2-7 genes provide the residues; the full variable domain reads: EAGVAQSPRYKIIEKRQSVAFWCNPISGHATLYWYQQILGQGPKLLIQFQNNGVVDDSQLPKDRFSAERLKGVDSTLKIQPAKLEDSAVYLCASSQRGSHSYEQYFGPGTRLTVT.